This T cell receptor beta chain was sequenced in a study of blood T cell repertoires in COVID-19. Study at large: Material from acute and convalescent COVID-19 was sourced from the United States, Italy and Spain.

Authors' analysis steps: Nucleated cell counts were estimated from reference gene primer amplification. TCRdb's table, derived via immunoSEQ multiplex PCR, lists solely in-frame clones and lacks some. Clonal size and the V and J genes are those of that table, whereas D and trimming came from the DNA. The table lists 210,000 or so clones, over 75% of them singletons. The germline V gene has CDR1 SGDLS and CDR2 YYNGEE. The V and J ends lost 3 bases and 1 base, in that order; junction bases with no gene match: 18. The CDR3 sequence is 19 residues long. The V call is TRBV9, the J call TRBJ1-1, with TRBD1 identical over 7 bases. This TCR was recovered from a woman in her 40s who had recovered from COVID-19. Source material: peripheral blood. The CDR3 region is CASSGPGQPAPFTNTEAFF. CDR3 sequence (DNA): TGTGCCAGCAGCGGACCGGGACAGCCCGCTCCGTTTACGAACACTGAAGCTTTCTTT.